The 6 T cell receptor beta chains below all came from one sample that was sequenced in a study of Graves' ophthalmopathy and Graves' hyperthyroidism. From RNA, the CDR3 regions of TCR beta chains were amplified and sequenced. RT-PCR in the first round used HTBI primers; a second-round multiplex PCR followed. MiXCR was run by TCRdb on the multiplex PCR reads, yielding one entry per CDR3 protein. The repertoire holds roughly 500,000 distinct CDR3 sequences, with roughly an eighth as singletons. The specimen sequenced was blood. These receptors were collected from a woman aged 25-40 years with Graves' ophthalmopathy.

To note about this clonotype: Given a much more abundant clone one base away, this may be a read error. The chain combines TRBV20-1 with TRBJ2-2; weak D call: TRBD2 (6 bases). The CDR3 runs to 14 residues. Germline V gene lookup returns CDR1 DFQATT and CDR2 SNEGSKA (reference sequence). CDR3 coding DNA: TGCAGTGCTAGAGATCAGATAGCCACCGGGGAGGTGTTTTTT. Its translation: CSARDQIATGEVFF.

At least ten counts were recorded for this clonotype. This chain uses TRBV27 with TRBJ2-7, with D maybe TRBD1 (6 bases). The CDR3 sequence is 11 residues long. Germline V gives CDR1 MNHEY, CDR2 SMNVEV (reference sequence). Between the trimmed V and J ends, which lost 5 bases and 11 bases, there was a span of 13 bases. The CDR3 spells CASSLQGMEYF. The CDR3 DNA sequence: TGTGCCAGCAGTCTACAGGGTATGGAGTACTTC.

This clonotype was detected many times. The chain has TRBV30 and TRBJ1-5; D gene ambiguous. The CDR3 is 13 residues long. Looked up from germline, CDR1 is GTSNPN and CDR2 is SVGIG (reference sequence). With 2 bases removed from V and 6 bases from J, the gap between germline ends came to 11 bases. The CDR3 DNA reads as TGTGCCTGGAGTAGCGGGTCCACTCAGCCCCAGCATTTT. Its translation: CAWSSGSTQPQHF.

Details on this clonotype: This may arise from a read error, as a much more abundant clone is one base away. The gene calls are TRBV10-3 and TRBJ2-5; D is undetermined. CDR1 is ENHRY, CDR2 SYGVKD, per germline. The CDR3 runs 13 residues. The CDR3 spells CAIRPSEQETKYF. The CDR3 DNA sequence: TGTGCCATCAGACCAAGTGAACAAGAGACCAAGTACTTC.

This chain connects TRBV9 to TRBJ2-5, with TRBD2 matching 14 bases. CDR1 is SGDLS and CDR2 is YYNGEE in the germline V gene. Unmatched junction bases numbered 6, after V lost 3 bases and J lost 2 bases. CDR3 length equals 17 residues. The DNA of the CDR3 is TGTGCCAGCAGCGCAGGACTAGCGGGGGGCGTTCAAGAGACCCAGTACTTC. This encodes CASSAGLAGGVQETQYF.

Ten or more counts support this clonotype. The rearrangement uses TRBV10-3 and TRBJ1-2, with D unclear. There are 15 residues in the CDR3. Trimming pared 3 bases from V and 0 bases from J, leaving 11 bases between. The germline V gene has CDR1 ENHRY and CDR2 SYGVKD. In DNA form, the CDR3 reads TGTGCCATCAGTGACTTGGTCGGGACTAACTATGGCTACACCTTC. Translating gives CAISDLVGTNYGYTF.